This paragraph covers one T cell receptor beta chain sequence. This clonotype was seen more than once but under ten times. Its antigen remains undetermined. No quality values exist for individual bases; no much larger clone is one base distant. The data originate from a study of early T cells in non-severe SARS-CoV-2 infection (dated by TCRdb to 2020 to 2023). About the full investigation: TCR sequencing used bulk RNA from unsorted whole blood, so alpha and beta chains could not be paired.

There are 14 amino acids in the CDR3, from cysteine to phenylalanine inclusive. Left in the record is the CDR3 DNA by itself, 42 bases read in frame from the first base. V loses 6 bases, J loses 10 bases, and the germline ends lie 18 bases apart. CDR1 and CDR2, per the germline V gene (reference sequence), are LNHDA and SQIVND. The investigation overall reported the following: Matching against VDJdb was skewed toward anti-spike CD8 responses, likely underestimated virus-specific expansions, and missed private and CD4 specificities.

Library generation was performed with 5' RACE. Reads for this sample came from a NextSeq 500. To correct for sequencing error and PCR bias, the TCR library protocol tagged individual cDNA molecules with unique molecular identifiers. Both TCR alpha and beta chains were sequenced, and tight co-correlation was observed between alpha and beta sequence abundances in each sample. In the source study's methods: V gene, J gene and CDR3 annotation of TCR sequences was performed with Decombinator V4. Expanded TCRs were defined as changing significantly between any two time points under a Poisson model with p below 0.0001. TCR abundances were normalised to the total number of TCRs sequenced per sample and were expressed as counts per million. MAIT TCRs were defined by TRAV1-2 paired with TRAJ12, TRAJ20 or TRAJ33, and iNKT TCRs by TRAV10 paired with TRAJ18. A search of VDJdb, accessed on 1 November 2021, was run for TCRs annotated to CMV, EBV and SARS-CoV-2, with TCRs annotated for multiple antigens excluded. TCRdb reprocessed the public reads (quality trimming at Q25 with fastp, clone calling with MiXCR) and kept in-frame beta chains. Merged by CDR3 protein, the rows form single entries marked with the most common genes and DNA. These V and J calls originate from TCRdb's pipeline instead of the authors' own analysis. This sample holds under 70,000 distinct CDR3 sequences; 5.9% were observed only once. Together, the top ten hold 3% to 3.5% of the sample.

This was a case-control study nested in a cohort of healthcare workers in London, UK, who had nasopharyngeal swab PCR tests and blood samples taken every week. Between 23 and 31 March 2020, the week of the UK lockdown, healthcare workers were enrolled and then followed up weekly for as long as 16 weeks. This clonotype originated in an adult who was a healthcare worker with PCR-confirmed SARS-CoV-2 infection or an uninfected control (not recorded which). This chain joins TRBV19 to TRBJ1-4; TRBD1 is perhaps the D gene, given 5 matching bases. The source material was whole blood, sampled at baseline. The bases are TGTGCCAGTAGCCAGGACACCGCGCGAGGAAAACTGTTTTTT. This encodes CASSQDTARGKLFF.